A selection of T cell receptor beta chains follows, all from one sample in a study of blood T cell repertoires in COVID-19. Clones were sequenced by immunoSEQ multiplex PCR, and TCRdb holds only the in-frame ones, with some missing. Of tens of thousands of clones listed, approximately 88% are singletons. Sequences were obtained from peripheral blood. The receptors were sampled from a man aged 45-60 years with active COVID-19. Each CDR3 is given with its conserved first and last residue. Fields, in order: V gene, J gene, CDR3 protein.

v_gene: TRBV5-4; j_gene: TRBJ2-2; CDR3aa: CASSLTGGSNTGELFF
v_gene: TRBV7-6; j_gene: TRBJ1-3; CDR3aa: CASSEWGQGVLENTIYF
v_gene: TRBV10-3; j_gene: TRBJ2-1; CDR3aa: CAITGQLAKSYNEQFF
v_gene: TRBV28; j_gene: TRBJ2-2; CDR3aa: CASRLRTSGTTGELFF
v_gene: TRBV2; j_gene: TRBJ2-2; CDR3aa: CASNAAGEGTGELFF
v_gene: TRBV3-1/TRBV3-2; j_gene: TRBJ1-2; CDR3aa: CASSPGTGDLRNYGYTF
v_gene: TRBV7-3; j_gene: TRBJ2-3; CDR3aa: CASSERGGVRDTQYF
v_gene: TRBV18; j_gene: TRBJ2-7; CDR3aa: CASSSRNSYEQYF
v_gene: TRBV2; j_gene: TRBJ2-4; CDR3aa: CASNRDSENIQYF
v_gene: TRBV19; j_gene: TRBJ1-5; CDR3aa: CASRPGTTTDQPQHF
v_gene: TRBV6-2/TRBV6-3; j_gene: TRBJ2-1; CDR3aa: CASSELRGEQFF
v_gene: TRBV9; j_gene: TRBJ2-5; CDR3aa: CASSVGQSETQYF
v_gene: TRBV3-1/TRBV3-2; j_gene: TRBJ2-5; CDR3aa: CASSQNLAGIGETQYF
v_gene: TRBV6-5; j_gene: TRBJ1-5; CDR3aa: CASNPGQGNQPQHF
v_gene: TRBV20-1; j_gene: TRBJ2-1; CDR3aa: CSASGRGIFF
v_gene: TRBV4-1; j_gene: TRBJ2-2; CDR3aa: CAIGDTNTGELFF
v_gene: TRBV11-3; j_gene: TRBJ2-5; CDR3aa: CASSLEEGRPDSIQETQYF
v_gene: TRBV12-3/TRBV12-4; j_gene: TRBJ2-7; CDR3aa: CASSFSGEQYF
v_gene: TRBV5-1; j_gene: TRBJ1-2; CDR3aa: CASSWGGLPGRDPSNYGYTF
v_gene: TRBV19; j_gene: TRBJ1-5; CDR3aa: CASSIQGADNQPQHF
v_gene: TRBV5-1; j_gene: TRBJ1-1; CDR3aa: CASSLVTGNTEAFF
v_gene: TRBV28; j_gene: TRBJ2-7; CDR3aa: CASATGTGYYEQYF
v_gene: TRBV7-9; j_gene: TRBJ1-2; CDR3aa: CASSLGHSGWNYGYTF
v_gene: TRBV19; j_gene: TRBJ2-3; CDR3aa: CASSIPSLSGKTDTQYF
v_gene: TRBV7-2; j_gene: TRBJ2-5; CDR3aa: CASSWRRASGRDETQYF
v_gene: TRBV5-1; j_gene: TRBJ2-5; CDR3aa: CASSLLGSGRGSETQYF
v_gene: TRBV27; j_gene: TRBJ2-2; CDR3aa: CASTTSGMNTGELFF
v_gene: TRBV2; j_gene: TRBJ1-1; CDR3aa: CASGRGHTEAFF
v_gene: TRBV6-6; j_gene: TRBJ2-3; CDR3aa: CASSRRPSGGRVDTQYF
v_gene: TRBV18; j_gene: TRBJ1-1; CDR3aa: CASSPRNTQGTISHGEAFF
v_gene: TRBV5-1; j_gene: TRBJ1-1; CDR3aa: CASSLAGMNTEAFF
v_gene: TRBV7-3; j_gene: TRBJ1-5; CDR3aa: CASSPRQGRGTSQPQHF
v_gene: TRBV7-8; j_gene: TRBJ2-7; CDR3aa: CASSHPAGGGLGEQYF
v_gene: TRBV19; j_gene: TRBJ2-7; CDR3aa: CASARGQGYEQYF
v_gene: TRBV9; j_gene: TRBJ1-3; CDR3aa: CASSVEPPGVSGNTIYF
v_gene: TRBV7-2; j_gene: TRBJ2-7; CDR3aa: CASSSPRKTGDYEQYF
v_gene: TRBV3-1/TRBV3-2; j_gene: TRBJ2-7; CDR3aa: CASSQGGAPYEQYF
v_gene: TRBV7-2; j_gene: TRBJ1-5; CDR3aa: CASSLSFNQPQHF
v_gene: TRBV3-1/TRBV3-2; j_gene: TRBJ2-5; CDR3aa: CASSPERGGRETQYF
v_gene: TRBV7-2; j_gene: TRBJ1-1; CDR3aa: CASSFGQSPGLRVNTEAFF
v_gene: TRBV20-1; j_gene: TRBJ1-2; CDR3aa: CSARPGNGYTF
v_gene: TRBV9; j_gene: TRBJ2-1; CDR3aa: CASSVGDRAYNEQFF
v_gene: TRBV18; j_gene: TRBJ1-2; CDR3aa: CASSSGTATTLYTF
v_gene: TRBV4-1; j_gene: TRBJ2-1; CDR3aa: CASSQDRAGLAGSYNEQFF